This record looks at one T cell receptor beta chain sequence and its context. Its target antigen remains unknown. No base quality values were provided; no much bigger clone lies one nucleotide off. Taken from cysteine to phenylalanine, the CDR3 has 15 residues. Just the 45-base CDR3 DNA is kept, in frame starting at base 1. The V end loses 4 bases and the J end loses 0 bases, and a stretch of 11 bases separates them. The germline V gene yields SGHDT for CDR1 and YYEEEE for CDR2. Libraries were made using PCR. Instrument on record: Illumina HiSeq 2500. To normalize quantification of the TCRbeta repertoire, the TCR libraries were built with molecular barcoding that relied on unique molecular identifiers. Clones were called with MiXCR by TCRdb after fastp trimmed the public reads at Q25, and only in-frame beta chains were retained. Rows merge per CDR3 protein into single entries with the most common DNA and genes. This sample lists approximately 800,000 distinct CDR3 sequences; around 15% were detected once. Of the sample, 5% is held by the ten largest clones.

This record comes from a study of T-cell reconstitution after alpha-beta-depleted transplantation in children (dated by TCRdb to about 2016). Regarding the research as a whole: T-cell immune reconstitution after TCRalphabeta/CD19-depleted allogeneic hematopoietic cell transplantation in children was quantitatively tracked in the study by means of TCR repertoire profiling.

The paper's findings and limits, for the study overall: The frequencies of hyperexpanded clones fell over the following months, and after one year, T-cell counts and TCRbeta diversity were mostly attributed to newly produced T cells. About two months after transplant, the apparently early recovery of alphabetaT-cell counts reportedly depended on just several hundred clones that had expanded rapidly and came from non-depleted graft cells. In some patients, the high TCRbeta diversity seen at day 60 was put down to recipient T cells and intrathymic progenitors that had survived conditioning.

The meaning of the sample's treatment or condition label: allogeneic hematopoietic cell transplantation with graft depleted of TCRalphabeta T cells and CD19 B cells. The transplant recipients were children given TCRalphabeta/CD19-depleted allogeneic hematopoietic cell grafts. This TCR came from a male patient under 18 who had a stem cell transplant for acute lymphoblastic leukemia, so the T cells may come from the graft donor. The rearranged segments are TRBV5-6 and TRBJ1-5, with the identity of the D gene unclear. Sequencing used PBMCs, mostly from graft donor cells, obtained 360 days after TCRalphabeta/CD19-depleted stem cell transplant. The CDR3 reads CASSLAEFSNQPQHF. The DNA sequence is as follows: TGTGCCAGCAGCCTTGCTGAATTTAGCAATCAGCCCCAGCATTTT.